One T cell receptor beta chain is described in this entry. Its antigen is unknown. The sample originates from a study of T cell responses to AZD1222 COVID-19 vaccine. Study-wide findings and caveats: In the spike-specific TCR repertoire, nearly half reportedly target unmutated variant regions.

The table came from immunoSEQ multiplex PCR; TCRdb's copy has only in-frame clones and leaves some out. The repertoire consists of about 93,000 clones, with more than 80% occurring once and the leading ten covering under 3%. Germline assignment: CDR1 LGHDT and CDR2 YNNKEL (reference sequence). The CDR3 has 15 residues. The V end was cut by 4 bases, the J end by 2 bases, with 12 bases between. Sequencing was performed on peripheral blood, taken 28 days after the second AZD1222 dose. The chain links TRBV3-1 (or the pseudogene TRBV3-2) to TRBJ2-1, with D tentatively TRBD2 (6 bases). This sequence was found in an adult who received the AZD1222 COVID-19 vaccine. The CDR3 nucleotides read TGTGCCAGCAGCCGCGGATCTAGCGCCTACAATGAGCAGTTCTTC. The encoded protein is CASSRGSSAYNEQFF.